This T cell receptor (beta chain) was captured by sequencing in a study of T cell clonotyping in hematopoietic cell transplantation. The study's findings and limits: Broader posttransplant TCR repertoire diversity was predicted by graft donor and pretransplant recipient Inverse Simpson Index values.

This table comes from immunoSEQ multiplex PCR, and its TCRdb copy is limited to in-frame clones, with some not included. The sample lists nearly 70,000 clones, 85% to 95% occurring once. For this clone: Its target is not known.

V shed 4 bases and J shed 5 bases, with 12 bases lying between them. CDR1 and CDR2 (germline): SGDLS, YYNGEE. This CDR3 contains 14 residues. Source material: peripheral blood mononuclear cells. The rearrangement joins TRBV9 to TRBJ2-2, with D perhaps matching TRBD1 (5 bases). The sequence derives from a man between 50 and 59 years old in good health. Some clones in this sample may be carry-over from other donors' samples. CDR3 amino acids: CASSPTGSTGELFF. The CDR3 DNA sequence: TGTGCCAGCAGCCCAACAGGATCTACCGGGGAGCTGTTTTTT.